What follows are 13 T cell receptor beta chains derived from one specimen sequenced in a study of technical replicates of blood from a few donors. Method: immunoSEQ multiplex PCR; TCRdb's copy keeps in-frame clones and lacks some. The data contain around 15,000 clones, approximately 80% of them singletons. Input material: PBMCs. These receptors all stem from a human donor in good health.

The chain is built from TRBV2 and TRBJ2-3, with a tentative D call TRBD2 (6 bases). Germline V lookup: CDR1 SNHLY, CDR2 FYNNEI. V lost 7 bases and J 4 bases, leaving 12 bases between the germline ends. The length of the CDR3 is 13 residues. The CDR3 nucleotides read TGTGCCAGCACTAAGGACTACGCAGATACGCAGTATTTT. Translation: CASTKDYADTQYF. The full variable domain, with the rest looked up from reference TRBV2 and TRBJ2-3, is EPEVTQTPSHQVTQMGQEVILRCVPISNHLYFYWYRQILGQKVEFLVSFYNNEISEKSEIFDDQFSVERPDGSNFTLKIRSTKLEDSAMYFCASTKDYADTQYFGPGTRLTVL.

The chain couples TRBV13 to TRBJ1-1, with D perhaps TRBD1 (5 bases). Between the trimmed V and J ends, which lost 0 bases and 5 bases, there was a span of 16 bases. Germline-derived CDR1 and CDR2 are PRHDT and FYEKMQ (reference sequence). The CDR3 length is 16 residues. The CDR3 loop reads CASSLGGAGLGTEAFF. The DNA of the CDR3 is TGTGCCAGCAGCTTAGGCGGGGCGGGGCTTGGAACTGAAGCTTTCTTT.

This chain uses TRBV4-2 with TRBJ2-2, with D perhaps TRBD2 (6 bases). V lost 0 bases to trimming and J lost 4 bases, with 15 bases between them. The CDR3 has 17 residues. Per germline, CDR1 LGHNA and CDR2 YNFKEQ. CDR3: CASSQDGSGSVTGELFF. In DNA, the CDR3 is TGTGCCAGCAGCCAAGACGGGAGCGGCTCCGTCACCGGGGAGCTGTTTTTT.

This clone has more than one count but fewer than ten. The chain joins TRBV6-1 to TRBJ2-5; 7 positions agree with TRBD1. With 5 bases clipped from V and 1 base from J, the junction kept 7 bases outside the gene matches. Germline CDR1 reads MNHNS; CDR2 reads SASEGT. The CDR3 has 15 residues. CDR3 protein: CASSPTGTAQETQYF. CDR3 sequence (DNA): TGTGCCAGCAGTCCAACCGGGACAGCCCAAGAGACCCAGTACTTC.

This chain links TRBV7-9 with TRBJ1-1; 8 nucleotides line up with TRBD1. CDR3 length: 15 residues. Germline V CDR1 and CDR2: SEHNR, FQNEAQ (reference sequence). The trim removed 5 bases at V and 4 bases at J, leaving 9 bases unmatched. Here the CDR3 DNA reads TGTGCCAGCAGCATGCGACAGGGGTATAGCACTGAAGCTTTCTTT. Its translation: CASSMRQGYSTEAFF.

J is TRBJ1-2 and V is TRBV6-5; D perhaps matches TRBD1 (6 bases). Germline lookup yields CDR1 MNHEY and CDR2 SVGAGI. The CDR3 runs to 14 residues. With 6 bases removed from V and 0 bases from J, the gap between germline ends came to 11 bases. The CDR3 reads CASRDSQANYGYTF. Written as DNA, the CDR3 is TGTGCCAGCAGGGACAGCCAAGCTAACTATGGCTACACCTTC.

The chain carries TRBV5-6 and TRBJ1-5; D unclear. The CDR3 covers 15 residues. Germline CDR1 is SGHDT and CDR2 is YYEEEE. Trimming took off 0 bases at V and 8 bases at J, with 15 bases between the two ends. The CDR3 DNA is TGTGCCAGCAGCTTGGGTCCGAGCCTCCCGAAGCCCCAGCATTTT. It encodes CASSLGPSLPKPQHF.

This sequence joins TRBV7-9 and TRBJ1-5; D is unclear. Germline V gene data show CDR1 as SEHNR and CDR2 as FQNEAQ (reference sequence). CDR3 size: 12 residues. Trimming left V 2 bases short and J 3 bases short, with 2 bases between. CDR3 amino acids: CASSLHNQPQHF. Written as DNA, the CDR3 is TGTGCCAGCAGCTTACACAATCAGCCCCAGCATTTT.

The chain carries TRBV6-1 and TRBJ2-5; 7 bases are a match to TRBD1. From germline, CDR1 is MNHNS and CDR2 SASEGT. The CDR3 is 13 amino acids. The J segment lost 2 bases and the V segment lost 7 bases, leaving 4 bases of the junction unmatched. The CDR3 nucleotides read TGTGCCAGCACGGGACAGTATCAAGAGACCCAGTACTTC. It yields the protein CASTGQYQETQYF.

The CDR3 DNA sequence: TGTGCCAGCAGGGACAGGGGCAATGACGTCGCTAATGAAAAACTGTTTTTT. Protein: CASRDRGNDVANEKLFF. The V call is TRBV2, the J call TRBJ1-4; 9 bases line up with TRBD1. Unmatched junction bases numbered 11, after V lost 6 bases and J lost 3 bases. CDR1 SNHLY and CDR2 FYNNEI come from the germline V gene. The CDR3 runs 17 residues. The full variable domain, rest sourced from reference TRBV2 and TRBJ1-4, is EPEVTQTPSHQVTQMGQEVILRCVPISNHLYFYWYRQILGQKVEFLVSFYNNEISEKSEIFDDQFSVERPDGSNFTLKIRSTKLEDSAMYFCASRDRGNDVANEKLFFGSGTQLSVL.

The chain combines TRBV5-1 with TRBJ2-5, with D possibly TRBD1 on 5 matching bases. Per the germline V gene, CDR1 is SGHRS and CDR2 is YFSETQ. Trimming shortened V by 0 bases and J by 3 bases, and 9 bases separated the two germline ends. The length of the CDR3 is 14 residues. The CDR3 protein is CASSLGRGKETQYF. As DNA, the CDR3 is TGCGCCAGCAGCTTGGGAAGGGGAAAAGAGACCCAGTACTTC.

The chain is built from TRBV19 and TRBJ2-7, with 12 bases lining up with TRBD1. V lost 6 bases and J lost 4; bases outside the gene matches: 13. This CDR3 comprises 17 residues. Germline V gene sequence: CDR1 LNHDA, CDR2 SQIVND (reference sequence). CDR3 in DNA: TGTGCCAGTAGCCGACTAGCCGGGACAGGGGGCTTTTACGAGCAGTACTTC. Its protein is CASSRLAGTGGFYEQYF.

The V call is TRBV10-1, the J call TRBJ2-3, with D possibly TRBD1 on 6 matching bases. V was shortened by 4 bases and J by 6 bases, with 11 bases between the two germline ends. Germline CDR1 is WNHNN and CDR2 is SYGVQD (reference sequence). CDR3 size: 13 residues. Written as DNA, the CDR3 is TGCGCCAGCAGTGTTGAAGGGGGTGATACGCAGTATTTT. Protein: CASSVEGGDTQYF.